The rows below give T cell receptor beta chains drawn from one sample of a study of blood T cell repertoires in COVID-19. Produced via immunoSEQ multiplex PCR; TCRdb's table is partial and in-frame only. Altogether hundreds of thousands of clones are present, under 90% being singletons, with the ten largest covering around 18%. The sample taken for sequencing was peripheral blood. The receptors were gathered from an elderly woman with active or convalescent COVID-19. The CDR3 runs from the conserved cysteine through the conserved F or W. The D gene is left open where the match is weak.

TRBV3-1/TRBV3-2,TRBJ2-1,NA,CASSPRDVNEQFF,TGTGCCAGCAGCCCGCGGGACGTCAATGAGCAGTTCTTC
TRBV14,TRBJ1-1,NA,CASSARNTEAFF,TGTGCCAGCAGCGCCAGGAACACTGAAGCTTTCTTT
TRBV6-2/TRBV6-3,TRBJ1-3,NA,CASSRGNGNTIYF,TGTGCCAGCAGTCGGGGAAATGGAAACACCATATATTTT
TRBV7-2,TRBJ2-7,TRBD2,CASSPRLAGERSDEQYF,TGTGCCAGCAGCCCGCGACTAGCGGGAGAACGGTCCGACGAGCAGTACTTC
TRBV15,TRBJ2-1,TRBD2,CATSRAGPRGGYNEQFF,TGTGCCACCAGCAGAGCCGGCCCCCGGGGGGGGTACAATGAGCAGTTCTTC
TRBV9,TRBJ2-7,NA,CASSVGRGQEYYEQYF,TGTGCCAGCAGCGTAGGTCGGGGTCAGGAGTACTACGAGCAGTACTTC
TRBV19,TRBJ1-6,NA,CASSINRNNSPLHF,TGTGCCAGTAGTATCAACAGAAATAATTCACCCCTCCACTTT
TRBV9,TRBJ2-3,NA,CASSLPGTSTDTQYF,TGTGCCAGCAGCTTGCCAGGGACTAGCACAGATACGCAGTATTTT
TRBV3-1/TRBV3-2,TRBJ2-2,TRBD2,CASKTSGVGGELFF,TGTGCCAGCAAAACTAGCGGGGTAGGCGGGGAGCTGTTTTTT
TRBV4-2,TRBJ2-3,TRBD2,CASSQAESSGITHTQYF,TGTGCCAGCAGCCAAGCGGAGTCCAGCGGGATTACACATACGCAGTATTTT
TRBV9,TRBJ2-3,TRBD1,CASSVEGQGHTDTQYF,TGTGCCAGCAGCGTGGAAGGACAGGGCCACACAGATACGCAGTATTTT
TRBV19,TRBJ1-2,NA,CASSLQGPNYGYTF,TGTGCCAGTAGTCTCCAGGGGCCGAACTATGGCTACACCTTC
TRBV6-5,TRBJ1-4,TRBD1,CASSYSGGAYEKLFF,TGTGCCAGCAGTTACTCAGGGGGCGCATATGAAAAACTGTTTTTT
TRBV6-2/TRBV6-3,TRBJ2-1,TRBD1,CASSIDRVGDNEQFF,TGTGCCAGCAGTATAGACAGGGTCGGAGACAATGAGCAGTTCTTC
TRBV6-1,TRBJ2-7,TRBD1,CASSEPTGGRYEQYF,TGTGCCAGCAGTGAACCGACAGGGGGCAGGTACGAGCAGTACTTC
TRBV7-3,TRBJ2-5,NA,CASSLRPAGHYQETQYF,TGTGCCAGCAGCTTACGTCCGGCGGGGCATTACCAAGAGACCCAGTACTTC
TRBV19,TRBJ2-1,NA,CASSISGGSYNEQFF,TGTGCCAGTAGTATTTCCGGGGGCTCCTACAATGAGCAGTTCTTC
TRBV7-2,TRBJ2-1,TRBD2,CASSLRAGVEQFF,TGTGCCAGCAGCTTAAGAGCGGGGGTTGAGCAGTTCTTC
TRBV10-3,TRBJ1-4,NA,CAISDSRTGYEKLFF,TGTGCCATCAGTGATTCGCGTACAGGGTATGAAAAACTGTTTTTT
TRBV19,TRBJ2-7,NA,CASSALDSQGYEQYF,TGTGCCAGTAGTGCCCTGGACTCACAGGGCTACGAGCAGTACTTC
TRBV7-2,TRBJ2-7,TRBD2,CASSSEAGAGYEQYF,TGTGCCAGCAGCTCCGAAGCGGGAGCGGGCTACGAGCAGTACTTC
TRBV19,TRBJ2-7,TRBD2,CASSDEAGGITYEQYF,TGTGCCAGTAGTGACGAAGCGGGAGGGATCACCTACGAGCAGTACTTC
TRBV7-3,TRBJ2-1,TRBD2,CASSRTSSSYNEQFF,TGTGCCAGCAGCCGGACTAGCAGCTCCTACAATGAGCAGTTCTTC
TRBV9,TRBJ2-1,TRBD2,CASSTPTSGNTYNEQFF,TGTGCCAGCAGCACCCCGACTAGCGGGAATACCTACAATGAGCAGTTCTTC
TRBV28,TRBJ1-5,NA,CASSPRQKGQPQHF,TGTGCCAGCAGTCCTCGACAGAAGGGTCAGCCCCAGCATTTT
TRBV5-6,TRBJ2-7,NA,CASSRGSGYEQYF,TGTGCCAGCAGCCGAGGTAGCGGTTACGAGCAGTACTTC
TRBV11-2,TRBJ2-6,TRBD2,CASSRTSGRNGANVLTF,TGTGCCAGCAGCAGGACTAGCGGGAGGAATGGGGCCAACGTCCTGACTTTC
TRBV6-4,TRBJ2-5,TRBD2,CASSVGLAPGETQYF,TGTGCCAGCAGTGTGGGACTAGCCCCCGGGGAGACCCAGTACTTC
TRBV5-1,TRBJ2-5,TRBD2,CASTTIGGNQETQYF,TGCGCCAGCACCACGATCGGGGGGAACCAAGAGACCCAGTACTTC
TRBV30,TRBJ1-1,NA,CAWSSAGTEAFF,TGTGCCTGGAGTTCCGCAGGCACTGAAGCTTTCTTT
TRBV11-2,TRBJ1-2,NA,CASSLAGASNYGYTF,TGTGCCAGCAGCTTAGCAGGGGCATCTAACTATGGCTACACCTTC
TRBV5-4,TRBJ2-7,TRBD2,CASSLAGSGGGSYEQYF,TGTGCCAGCAGCTTGGCGGGTAGCGGGGGTGGATCCTACGAGCAGTACTTC
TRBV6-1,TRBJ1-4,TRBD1,CASSAWDRVEANEKLFF,TGTGCCAGCAGTGCTTGGGACAGGGTGGAGGCTAATGAAAAACTGTTTTTT
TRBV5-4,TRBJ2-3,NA,CASSPRGGVADTQYF,TGTGCCAGCAGCCCTCGCGGAGGGGTCGCAGATACGCAGTATTTT
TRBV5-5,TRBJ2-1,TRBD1,CASNRQGADEQFF,TGTGCCAGCAACCGACAGGGGGCGGATGAGCAGTTCTTC
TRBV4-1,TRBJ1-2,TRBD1,CASSQDGAGGIDGYTF,TGCGCCAGCAGCCAAGATGGGGCAGGGGGAATTGATGGCTACACCTTC
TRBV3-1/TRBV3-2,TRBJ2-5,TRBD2,CASSQDAASGSWETQYF,TGTGCCAGCAGCCAAGATGCGGCTAGCGGGAGCTGGGAGACCCAGTACTTC
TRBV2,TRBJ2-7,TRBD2,CASTKETSGPYEQYF,TGTGCCAGCACTAAAGAGACTAGCGGACCCTACGAGCAGTACTTC
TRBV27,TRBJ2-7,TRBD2,CASTQSPGRGALEQYF,TGTGCCAGCACCCAGTCCCCGGGGCGGGGGGCCCTCGAGCAGTACTTC
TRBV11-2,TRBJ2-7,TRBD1,CASSLTGGHYEQYF,TGTGCCAGCAGCTTGACAGGGGGCCACTACGAGCAGTACTTC
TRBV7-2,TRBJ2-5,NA,CASSSREIRETQYF,TGTGCCAGCAGCTCTCGGGAGATACGAGAGACCCAGTACTTC
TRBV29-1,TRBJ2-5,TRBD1,CSGTRGLETQYF,TGCAGCGGCACCAGGGGGCTGGAGACCCAGTACTTC
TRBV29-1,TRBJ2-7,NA,CSVEVLAGADYEQYF,TGCAGCGTTGAAGTCCTGGCGGGGGCCGACTACGAGCAGTACTTC